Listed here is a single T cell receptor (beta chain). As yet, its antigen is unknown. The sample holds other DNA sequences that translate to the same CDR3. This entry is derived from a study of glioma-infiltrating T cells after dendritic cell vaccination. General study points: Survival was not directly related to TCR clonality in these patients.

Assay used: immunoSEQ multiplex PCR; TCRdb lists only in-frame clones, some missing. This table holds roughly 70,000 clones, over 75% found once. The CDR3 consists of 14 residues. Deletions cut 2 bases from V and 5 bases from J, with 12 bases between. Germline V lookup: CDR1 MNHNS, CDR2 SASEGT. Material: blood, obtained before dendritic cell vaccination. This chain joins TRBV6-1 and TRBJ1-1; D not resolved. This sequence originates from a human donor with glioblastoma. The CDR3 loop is CASSEKGVWTEAFF. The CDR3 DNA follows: TGTGCCAGCAGTGAAAAGGGAGTGTGGACTGAAGCTTTCTTT.